The 26 T cell receptor beta chains in this list originate from one sample, sequenced in a study of identical twins. TCRdb re-derived calls from the 5' RACE reads in MiXCR, one entry per CDR3 protein. The table has 500,000 or so distinct CDR3 sequences, 14% seen once. A further study also used this sample, focusing on yellow fever vaccine responses in identical twins.

The material sequenced was CD4+ T cells sorted from blood. The receptors originated from a woman between 18 and 30 years old in good health.

The CDR3 coding sequence is TGTGCCAGCAGCTTATTAGGAGGCGGGGGACAGGGCTCGTACAATGAGCAGTTCTTC. The encoded protein is CASSLLGGGGQGSYNEQFF. V gene TRBV7-8 combines with J gene TRBJ2-1, with 9 nucleotides matching TRBD1. Trimming cost V 2 bases and J 4 bases; bases outside gene matches: 15. CDR1 and CDR2 from the germline V gene are SGHVS and FQNEAQ. CDR3 length equals 19 residues.

The table lists this clonotype with a few counts. The chain employs TRBV11-2 and TRBJ2-5; TRBD2 agrees at 12 bases. Germline lookup yields CDR1 SGHAT and CDR2 FQNNGV. The CDR3 contains 19 residues. V lost 1 base, J lost 4 bases, and 13 bases stayed unmatched. CDR3: CASSLVPQTSGGQRETQYF. The CDR3 DNA reads as TGTGCCAGCAGCTTAGTACCCCAGACTAGCGGGGGTCAGAGAGAGACCCAGTACTTC.

The chain links TRBV28 to TRBJ2-1; the D gene could be TRBD1 or TRBD2 (5 bases each). Per germline, CDR1 MDHEN and CDR2 SYDVKM. V shed 2 bases and J shed 12 bases, with 17 bases lying between them. The CDR3 length is 14 residues. The DNA for the CDR3 is TGTGCCAGCAGTTTAAGGGGACCACGTACCGGGCAGTTCTTC. This encodes CASSLRGPRTGQFF.

The sample holds a few counts of this clonotype. This chain uses TRBV6-8 with TRBJ2-2; 7 bases map to TRBD2. The germline V gene encodes CDR1 MNHGY and CDR2 SAAAGT. The CDR3 spans 15 residues. V lost 0 bases to trimming and J lost 6 bases; unmatched junction nucleotides: 4. The CDR3 DNA reads as TGTGCCAGCAGTTACTCCCGGGGGGATGCCGGGGAGCTGTTTTTT. It encodes CASSYSRGDAGELFF.

The table lists this clonotype with a few counts. This chain links TRBV18 with TRBJ2-1, with 8 nucleotides matching TRBD1. The germline CDR1 and CDR2 sequences are KGHSH and LQKENI. V gave up 0 bases and J gave up 4 bases; unmatched junction bases: 8. This CDR3 is built from 17 residues. CDR3 sequence (DNA): TGTGCCAGCTCACCACCGGCCAGGGGGCTACGTTACAATGAGCAGTTCTTC. Encoded protein: CASSPPARGLRYNEQFF.

This chain connects TRBV11-2 to TRBJ2-3, with TRBD2 as a possible D gene (6 bases). CDR3 size: 15 residues. Germline V lookup: CDR1 SGHAT, CDR2 FQNNGV. V gave up 2 bases and J gave up 0 bases, with 9 bases separating them. DNA for the CDR3: TGTGCCAGCAGCTTAAGCGGGCTCAGCACAGATACGCAGTATTTT. Protein product: CASSLSGLSTDTQYF.

The chain recombines TRBV28 with TRBJ2-5; D ambiguous. CDR1 is MDHEN, CDR2 SYDVKM, per germline. Trimming removed 2 bases from V and 0 bases from J, with 7 bases in between. The CDR3 consists of 14 residues. The CDR3: CASSLVGYQETQYF. CDR3 coding DNA: TGTGCCAGCAGTTTAGTTGGTTACCAAGAGACCCAGTACTTC.

This clonotype was counted at least ten times. The chain combines TRBV5-1 with TRBJ2-1; 9 positions agree with TRBD2. With V trimmed by 3 bases and J by 4 bases, 11 bases remained unmatched. This CDR3 contains 17 residues. Germline V gives CDR1 SGHRS, CDR2 YFSETQ. CDR3 amino acids: CASSYYRLAGSYNEQFF. The CDR3 DNA is TGCGCCAGCAGCTATTATCGTCTAGCGGGATCATACAATGAGCAGTTCTTC.

The V and J genes are TRBV7-2 and TRBJ2-5; D not certain. With 2 bases removed from V and 6 bases from J, the gap between germline ends came to 7 bases. The CDR3 totals 12 residues. Per the germline V gene, CDR1 is SGHTA and CDR2 is FQGNSA. CDR3 nucleotide sequence: TGTGCCAGCAGCTTACCGTTGCAGACCCAGTACTTC. It encodes CASSLPLQTQYF.

V and J are TRBV6-1 and TRBJ2-1, with 7 positions matching TRBD2. V dropped 7 bases and J dropped 4; count of bases not matched to a gene: 16. The CDR3 has 17 residues. Germline V gene data show CDR1 as MNHNS and CDR2 as SASEGT. For the CDR3, the DNA is TGTGCCAGCAAGAAGAGCGGGGCTGGGGGTACTTACAATGAGCAGTTCTTC. It specifies CASKKSGAGGTYNEQFF.

The rearrangement joins TRBV12-3 or TRBV12-4 to TRBJ2-1; 14 bases map to TRBD2. Trimming took 8 bases from V and 6 from J; bases not matched to a gene: 18. The CDR3 is made up of 19 amino acids. In DNA form, the CDR3 reads TGTGCCAGCTGTTGGACTAGCGGGAGGCCCCAGCCTATCTTCAATGAGCAGTTCTTC. This encodes CASCWTSGRPQPIFNEQFF.

The chain has TRBV12-3 or TRBV12-4 and TRBJ2-1, with D unresolved. The CDR3 sequence is 13 residues long. V was shortened by 5 bases and J by 7 bases, with 12 bases between the two germline ends. The CDR3 nucleotides are TGTGCCAGCAGTCCTATGGGCGATAATGAGCAGTTCTTC. The encoded protein is CASSPMGDNEQFF.

The chain couples TRBV9 to TRBJ2-4; the D gene is possibly TRBD2 (7 bases). Germline CDR1 and CDR2: SGDLS and YYNGEE. The V and J ends lost 4 bases and 6 bases respectively, with 11 bases between them. This CDR3 has 13 amino acids. CDR3 coding DNA: TGTGCCAGCAGCCTGGGGGGGCTAAACATTCAGTACTTC. Translating gives CASSLGGLNIQYF.

This clonotype was found a few times. This chain joins TRBV20-1 and TRBJ1-2; 8 bases are a match to TRBD1. The CDR3 runs to 13 residues. Germline loops: CDR1 DFQATT, CDR2 SNEGSKA (reference sequence). The junction had 9 bases not matched to a gene; V was cut back by 5 bases and J by 7 bases. CDR3 amino acids: CSAPTGESFGYTF. In DNA form, the CDR3 reads TGCAGTGCTCCGACAGGGGAAAGTTTTGGCTACACCTTC.

Many counts were recorded for this clonotype. The V gene is TRBV7-2, the J gene TRBJ2-7, with 13 bases lining up with TRBD2. The CDR3 is 14 residues long. V lost 5 bases to trimming and J lost 5 bases; unmatched junction nucleotides: 3. Germline assignment: CDR1 SGHTA and CDR2 FQGNSA. CDR3 sequence: CASSRTSGSNEQYF. For the CDR3, the DNA is TGTGCCAGCAGCCGGACTAGCGGGAGCAACGAGCAGTACTTC.

This clonotype was seen ten or more times. This chain joins TRBV7-2 and TRBJ2-7, with 10 bases identical to TRBD2. Germline V CDR1 and CDR2: SGHTA, FQGNSA. This CDR3 is built from 15 residues. Trimming cost V 3 bases and J 2 bases; bases outside gene matches: 4. For the CDR3, the DNA is TGTGCCAGCAGCTTTCGGACTAGCGGACCCTACGAGCAGTACTTC. Amino acid sequence: CASSFRTSGPYEQYF. Together with reference TRBV7-2 and TRBJ2-7, the CDR3 gives the full variable domain: GAGVSQSPSNKVTEKGKDVELRCDPISGHTALYWYRQSLGQGLEFLIYFQGNSAPDKSGLPSDRFSAERTGGSVSTLTIQRTQQEDSAVYLCASSFRTSGPYEQYFGPGTRLTVT.

The gene calls are TRBV20-1 and TRBJ1-6; D not certain. The germline V gene has CDR1 DFQATT and CDR2 SNEGSKA (reference sequence). The V and J ends lost 1 base and 4 bases respectively, with 11 bases between them. This CDR3 region has 15 residues. The CDR3: CSARVSPTYNSPLHF. CDR3 DNA sequence: TGCAGTGCTAGAGTTAGCCCCACATATAATTCACCCCTCCACTTT.

This clonotype was picked up a small number of times. This chain links TRBV29-1 with TRBJ1-5; D remains ambiguous. V was shortened by 4 bases and J by 4 bases, with 11 bases between the two germline ends. CDR1 is SQVTM, CDR2 ANQGSEA, per germline. The CDR3 runs to 13 residues. In nucleotides, the CDR3 is TGCAGCGTTGTGGCCGGTATAAATCAGCCCCAGCATTTT. The encoded protein is CSVVAGINQPQHF.

The chain links TRBV20-1 to TRBJ2-5, with 13 positions matching TRBD2. The V segment lost 6 bases and the J segment 5 bases; nucleotides outside the gene matches: 6. Germline loops: CDR1 DFQATT, CDR2 SNEGSKA (reference sequence). CDR3 length equals 14 residues. This CDR3 is CSAQLAGGVETQYF. The CDR3 nucleotides read TGCAGTGCCCAACTAGCGGGAGGGGTGGAGACCCAGTACTTC.

This clonotype appeared many times. The J gene is TRBJ1-5, the V gene TRBV5-1; D not resolved. V lost 4 bases and J lost 11, with 19 bases in between. The CDR3 is 14 residues long. Germline-derived CDR1 and CDR2 are SGHRS and YFSETQ. The CDR3 sequence: CASSREQGSKAQHF. The CDR3 DNA reads TGCGCCAGCAGCAGAGAACAAGGGAGTAAGGCCCAGCATTTT.

This chain uses TRBV7-8 with TRBJ2-2, with 10 bases aligning to TRBD2. Germline V gives CDR1 SGHVS, CDR2 FQNEAQ. There are 17 residues in the CDR3. V gave up 4 bases and J gave up 1 base; unmatched junction bases: 6. CDR3 DNA sequence: TGTGCCAGCAGCTCCACAGCGGGGGGGTGGAACACCGGGGAGCTGTTTTTT. This translates into CASSSTAGGWNTGELFF.

The V and J genes are TRBV24-1 and TRBJ2-2, with 9 bases identical to TRBD1. Germline CDR1 and CDR2: KGHDR and SFDVKD. V lost 0 bases and J lost 5; bases outside the gene matches: 6. CDR3 length equals 17 residues. In DNA form, the CDR3 reads TGTGCCACCAGTGATTTGCGGGGGACAGGGAGGACCGGGGAGCTGTTTTTT. Translating gives CATSDLRGTGRTGELFF.

The V and J genes are TRBV3-1 and TRBJ1-1; D unresolved. The CDR3 contains 11 residues. Germline V CDR1 and CDR2: LGHDT, YNNKEL (reference sequence). V was trimmed by 1 base and J by 11 bases, leaving 8 bases between them. The CDR3 nucleotides read TGTGCCAGCAGCCAAGGACAAATGGCTTTCTTT. Translation: CASSQGQMAFF.

This clonotype was counted between two and nine times. Here the CDR3 reads CASSNRDTEAFF. In nucleotides, the CDR3 is TGCGCCAGCAGCAATCGGGACACTGAAGCTTTCTTT. This chain connects TRBV5-1 to TRBJ1-1; D uncertain. Germline lookup yields CDR1 SGHRS and CDR2 YFSETQ. V was shortened by 4 bases and J by 3 bases, with 7 bases between the two germline ends. The CDR3 has 12 residues.

The chain couples TRBV5-1 to TRBJ2-7; 7 bases are shared with TRBD1. The CDR3 totals 14 residues. Germline CDR1 reads SGHRS; CDR2 reads YFSETQ. Losses at the gene ends were 4 bases for V and 1 base for J; bases not matched to a gene: 5. The DNA for the CDR3 is TGCGCCAGCAGCCCGGGACAGCGTTCCTACGAGCAGTACTTC. Translating it yields CASSPGQRSYEQYF.

This clonotype occurred a few times. This chain joins TRBV10-3 and TRBJ2-3; D tentatively fits TRBD1 or TRBD2 (5 bases each). The germline V gene encodes CDR1 ENHRY and CDR2 SYGVKD. CDR3 length: 14 amino acids. The V gene lost 6 bases and the J gene lost 6 bases, with 16 bases spanning the gap. The CDR3 bases are TGTGCCATCAGCGGGGCCCATCCACAGGATACGCAGTATTTT. Translated: CAISGAHPQDTQYF.